The present TCR beta chain was sequenced within a study of T cells in Graves' hyperthyroidism and ophthalmopathy. CDR3 size: 14 residues. J lost 4 bases, V lost 10 bases, and 6 bases had no gene match. CDR1 is MDHEN, CDR2 SYDVKM, per germline. It was RNA transcripts that yielded the amplified TCR beta CDR3 regions. First-round RT-PCR targeting the TCR CDR3 was performed with the HTBI primer set. TCRdb analysed the multiplex PCR reads with MiXCR anew, one entry per CDR3 protein. Counted here are a few hundred thousand distinct CDR3 sequences, around 18% occurring once; the ten biggest clones make up about 41%. This clonotype was seen at least ten times.

V is TRBV28 and J is TRBJ2-2; 10 nucleotides align to TRBD2. The sequenced sample consisted of blood. The clonotype originates from a middle-aged man with Graves' hyperthyroidism. In DNA form, the CDR3 reads TGTGCCACCTCCGGGACTAGCGTCACCGGGGAGCTGTTTTTT. It yields the protein CATSGTSVTGELFF.